Shown below are 8 T cell receptor beta chains from a single sample sequenced in a study of blood T cell repertoires in COVID-19. Sequencing used immunoSEQ multiplex PCR; TCRdb keeps in-frame clones, though not all of them. The repertoire holds about 17,000 clones, around 87% seen once, with about 17% in the top ten. The sequencing sample was made of peripheral blood. Receptors were obtained from a man aged 50-59 years with active COVID-19.

The chain recombines TRBV4-3 with TRBJ2-3; the D is unclear. Germline V gene lookup returns CDR1 LGHNA and CDR2 YSLEER. V lost 0 bases, J lost 2 bases, and 15 bases lay in between. The CDR3 runs 17 residues. The CDR3 sequence: CASSQEANPAFTDTQYF. The CDR3 DNA sequence: TGCGCCAGCAGCCAAGAAGCGAACCCAGCGTTCACAGATACGCAGTATTTT.

This clone was picked up one time. This chain connects TRBV7-3 to TRBJ1-1; D ambiguous. The CDR3 sequence is 13 residues long. Trimming removed 4 bases at V and 6 bases at J, with 12 bases between. Germline CDR1 is SGHTA and CDR2 is FQGTGA. The CDR3 protein is CASSYDRDSEAFF. In DNA, the CDR3 is TGTGCCAGCAGCTACGATCGGGATTCTGAAGCTTTCTTT.

The genes are TRBV7-3 and TRBJ2-3; D may be TRBD2 (5 bases). The V end lost 2 bases, the J end lost 2 bases, and 8 bases lay between the germline ends. CDR3 length: 14 residues. Germline CDR1 SGHTA, CDR2 FQGTGA. The CDR3 region has the DNA TGTGCCAGCAGCTTAGACGGGATCACAGATACGCAGTATTTT. This codes for CASSLDGITDTQYF.

V and J are TRBV7-8 and TRBJ2-4; 9 bases align to TRBD1. The CDR3 is 22 residues long. After removal of 3 bases from V and 0 bases from J, the junction contained 21 bases not matched to a gene. Germline CDR1 is SGHVS and CDR2 is FQNEAQ. The CDR3 DNA follows: TGTGCCAGCAGCTTGGAACTGGGGACAGGGATAATCTATGGGTTAGCCAAAAACATTCAGTACTTC. As protein: CASSLELGTGIIYGLAKNIQYF. Full variable domain (outside the CDR3, taken from reference TRBV7-8 and TRBJ2-4): GAGVSQSPRYKVAKRGQDVALRCDPISGHVSLFWYQQALGQGPEFLTYFQNEAQLDKSGLPSDRFFAERPEGSVSTLKIQRTQQEDSAVYLCASSLELGTGIIYGLAKNIQYFGAGTRLSVL.

The gene calls are TRBV2 and TRBJ1-3; 7 bases match TRBD1. Losses at the gene ends were 7 bases for V and 4 bases for J; bases not matched to a gene: 7. This CDR3 region has 14 residues. Germline CDR1 reads SNHLY; CDR2 reads FYNNEI. The chain's CDR3 is CASTERTGGNTIYF. The CDR3 nucleotides read TGTGCCAGCACCGAGCGGACAGGAGGAAACACCATATATTTT.

This clone was found once. CDR3 sequence (DNA): TGTGCCAGCGGCAAAACAGGGTTGGCCGGGGAGCTGTTTTTT. This sequence encodes CASGKTGLAGELFF. V usage is TRBV25-1 and J usage is TRBJ2-2, with a weak D call TRBD1 (6 bases). The CDR3 consists of 14 residues. Trimming left V 8 bases short and J 6 bases short, with 16 bases between. Germline V gene lookup returns CDR1 MGHDK and CDR2 SYGVNS.

The V call is TRBV24-1, the J call TRBJ2-5; D possibly corresponds to TRBD1 (5 bases). The germline V and J ends were trimmed by 0 bases and 7 bases, with 8 bases remaining between them. The CDR3 runs to 13 residues. Germline V lookup: CDR1 KGHDR, CDR2 SFDVKD. The CDR3 is CATSDLTGWTQYF. The CDR3 nucleotides read TGTGCCACCAGTGATTTGACAGGATGGACCCAGTACTTC.

CDR3 DNA sequence: TGCGCCAGCAGTCCGCATGGACAGGTTCATAATGAAAAACTGTTTTTT. It translates to CASSPHGQVHNEKLFF. The chain couples TRBV23-1 to TRBJ1-4; 7 bases are shared with TRBD1. TRBV23-1 is reported as an ORF; its role is uncertain. V shed 4 bases, J shed 4 bases, and the junction held 9 bases outside the gene matches. The CDR3 length is 16 residues.